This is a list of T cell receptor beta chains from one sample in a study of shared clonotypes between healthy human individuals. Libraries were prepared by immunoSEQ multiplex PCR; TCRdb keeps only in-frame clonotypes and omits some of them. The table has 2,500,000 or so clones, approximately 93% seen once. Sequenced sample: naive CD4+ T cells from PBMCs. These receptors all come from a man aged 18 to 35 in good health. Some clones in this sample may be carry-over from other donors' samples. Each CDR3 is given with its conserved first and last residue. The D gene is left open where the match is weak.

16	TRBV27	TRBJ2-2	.	CASSLYLGLNTGELFF
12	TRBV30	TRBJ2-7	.	CAWSDSSYEQYF
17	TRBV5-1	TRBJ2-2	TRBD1	CASTPEAPGGRTGELFF
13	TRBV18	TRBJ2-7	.	CASSPNRVHEQYF
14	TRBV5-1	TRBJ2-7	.	CASSPGGSSYEQYF
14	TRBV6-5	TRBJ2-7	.	CASSWDEHSYEQYF
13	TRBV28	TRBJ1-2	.	CASSLQEDYGYTF
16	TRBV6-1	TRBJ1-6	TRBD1	CASSEQDRAYNSPLHF
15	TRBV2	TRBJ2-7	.	CASSDVDLGHYEQYF
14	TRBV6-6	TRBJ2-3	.	CASSPEVSWDTQYF
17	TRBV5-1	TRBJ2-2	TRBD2	CASSLIAGGPSSGELFF
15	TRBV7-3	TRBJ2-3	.	CASSLEQGRTDTQYF
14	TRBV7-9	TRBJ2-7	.	CASSPGGGYNEQYF
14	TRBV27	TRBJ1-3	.	CASSFSKNGNTIYF
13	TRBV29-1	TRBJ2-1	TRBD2	CSAGLAGYNEQFF
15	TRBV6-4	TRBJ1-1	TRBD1	CASSLQTGRMGEAFF
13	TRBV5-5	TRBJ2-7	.	CASSLIQDYEQYF
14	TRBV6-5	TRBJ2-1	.	CASSYKAGYNEQFF
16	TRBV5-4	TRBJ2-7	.	CASSLAIADLAYEQYF
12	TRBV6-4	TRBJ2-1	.	CASSDFRNEQFF
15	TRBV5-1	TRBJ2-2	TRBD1	CASSLLGQGARELFF
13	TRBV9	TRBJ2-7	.	CASSVDGNYEQYF
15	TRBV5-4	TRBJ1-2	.	CASSVKSGTGYGYTF
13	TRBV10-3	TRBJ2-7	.	CAISDPFYHEQYF
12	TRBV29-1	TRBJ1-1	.	CSVDKTYTEAFF
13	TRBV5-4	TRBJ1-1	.	CASSTQGGTEAFF
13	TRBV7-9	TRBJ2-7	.	CASSLQDSTEQYF
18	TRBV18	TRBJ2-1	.	CASSPRRGQGSSYNEQFF
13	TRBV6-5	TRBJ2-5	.	CASSRSRQETQYF
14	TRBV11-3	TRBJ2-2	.	CASRPAGDTGELFF
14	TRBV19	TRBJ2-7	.	CASSIRQGLYEQYF
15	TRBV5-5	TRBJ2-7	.	CASSLRVTTSYEQYF
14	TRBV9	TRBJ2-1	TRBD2	CASSESSGLGEQFF
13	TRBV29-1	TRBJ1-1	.	CSALRTLNTEAFF
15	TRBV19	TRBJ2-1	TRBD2	CASRFTGTRVNEQFF
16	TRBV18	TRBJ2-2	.	CASSPTAPGNTGELFF
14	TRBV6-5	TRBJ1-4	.	CASSYSGGREKLFF
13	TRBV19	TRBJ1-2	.	CASSIRGDYGYTF
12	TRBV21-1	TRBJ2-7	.	CASSPPGHEQYF
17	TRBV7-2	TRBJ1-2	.	CASSLSGGDGGARGYTF
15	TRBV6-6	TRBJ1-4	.	CASIRGFGAGEKLFF
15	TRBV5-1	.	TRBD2	CASSVGLALPYEQYF
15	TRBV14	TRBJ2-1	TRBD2	CASSPRLARGNEQFF